A selection of T cell receptor beta chains follows, all from one sample in a study of beta chain features in type 1 diabetes. Clones were read by immunoSEQ multiplex PCR, and TCRdb kept only the in-frame ones, dropping some. The table has hundreds of thousands of clones, about an eighth seen once. The sequenced sample was naive CD4+ T cells from blood. All receptors come from a young man with type 1 diabetes. Each CDR3 is given with its conserved first and last residue. Each record gives: clone size, D gene, J gene, V gene, CDR3 length, CDR3 protein, CDR3 DNA. The D gene is left open where the match is weak. Where a row states a size, it is once, few, many or the class of an expanded clone; other rows omit it.

>few|.|TRBJ1-1|TRBV6-5|15
CASSYAGGMNTEAFF
TGTGCCAGCAGTTACGCCGGAGGGATGAACACTGAAGCTTTCTTT
>.|.|TRBJ1-1|TRBV6-5|14
CASRGAGRNTEAFF
TGTGCCAGCAGGGGGGCAGGGAGGAACACTGAAGCTTTCTTT
>few|.|TRBJ1-6|TRBV4-3|16
CASSQDLAWPGSPLHF
TGCGCCAGCAGCCAAGATCTTGCGTGGCCGGGGTCACCCCTCCACTTT
>.|.|TRBJ2-7|TRBV28|12
CASSGSNYEQYF
TGTGCCAGCAGTGGGTCCAACTACGAGCAGTACTTC
>.|.|TRBJ2-6|TRBV2|15
CASSSGVAGANVLTF
TGTGCCAGCAGTTCAGGGGTAGCGGGGGCCAACGTCCTGACTTTC
>.|.|TRBJ2-1|TRBV7-9|15
CASSKAGVAYNEQFF
TGTGCCAGCAGCAAAGCAGGGGTGGCCTACAATGAGCAGTTCTTC
>.|.|TRBJ2-5|TRBV7-2|16
CASRQLATGRHETQYF
TGTGCCAGCAGACAGTTGGCAACAGGACGCCACGAGACCCAGTACTTC
>.|.|TRBJ2-5|TRBV30|14
CAWSPRGRRGTQYF
TGTGCCTGGAGTCCCCGGGGGCGGCGTGGGACCCAGTACTTC
>few|TRBD1|TRBJ2-2|TRBV5-1|16
CASSSPGQATTGELFF
TGCGCCAGCAGCTCTCCGGGACAGGCTACCACCGGGGAGCTGTTTTTT
>few|.|TRBJ2-5|TRBV6-5|14
CASSYSRHLRAQYF
TGTGCCAGCAGTTACTCACGACACCTCAGGGCCCAGTACTTC
>.|.|TRBJ1-5|TRBV30|13
CAWNRDSNQPQHF
TGTGCCTGGAACAGGGATAGCAATCAGCCCCAGCATTTT
>few|TRBD2|TRBJ2-7|TRBV27|14
CASSSIRGGYEQYF
TGTGCCAGCAGTTCCATCCGGGGGGGTTACGAGCAGTACTTC
>.|.|TRBJ2-1|TRBV5-1|15
CASSSQDSSYNEQFF
TGCGCCAGCAGCTCACAGGACAGTTCCTACAATGAGCAGTTCTTC
>once|TRBD1|TRBJ2-7|TRBV6-5|14
CASPTGTGAYEQYF
TGTGCCAGCCCAACTGGGACAGGGGCCTACGAGCAGTACTTC
>.|.|TRBJ1-1|TRBV6-5|13
CASSSQMNTEAFF
TGTGCCAGCAGTTCCCAAATGAACACTGAAGCTTTCTTT
>few|.|TRBJ1-1|TRBV4-3|14
CASSRVVEGTEAFF
TGCGCCAGCAGCCGGGTTGTTGAGGGGACTGAAGCTTTCTTT
>.|.|TRBJ1-3|TRBV29-1|14
CSVYDIPSGNTIYF
TGCAGCGTTTACGACATCCCCTCTGGAAACACCATATATTTT
>.|.|TRBJ2-2|TRBV19|16
CASSILGQGLGGELFF
TGTGCCAGTAGTATTCTCGGCCAGGGTCTCGGCGGGGAGCTGTTTTTT
>.|.|TRBJ2-3|TRBV5-1|15
CASSHRDSSTDTQYF
TGCGCCAGCAGCCACCGGGACTCTAGCACAGATACGCAGTATTTT
>.|.|TRBJ2-7|TRBV25-1|15
CASSESWGGGYEQYF
TGTGCCAGCAGTGAATCCTGGGGAGGGGGGTACGAGCAGTACTTC
>.|TRBD1|TRBJ1-4|TRBV18|15
CASSPGDRLNEKLFF
TGTGCCAGCTCACCAGGGGACAGATTGAATGAAAAACTGTTTTTT
>few|.|TRBJ1-2|TRBV27|12
CASSSRGYGYTF
TGTGCCAGCAGCTCCCGAGGCTATGGCTACACCTTC
>.|.|TRBJ1-2|TRBV2|12
CASSDQPDGYTF
TGTGCCAGCAGTGACCAGCCCGATGGCTACACCTTC
>.|TRBD2|TRBJ2-1|TRBV10-3|17
CAISESIGAGGHDEQFF
TGTGCCATCAGTGAGTCTATCGGAGCGGGAGGGCACGATGAGCAGTTCTTC
>.|TRBD2|TRBJ2-7|TRBV11-2|16
CASSLRTSGASYEQYF
TGTGCCAGCAGCTTGCGAACTAGCGGCGCATCCTACGAGCAGTACTTC
>few|TRBD1|TRBJ1-3|TRBV7-9|16
CASSSPRTGNGNTIYF
TGTGCCAGCAGCTCTCCCCGGACAGGGAATGGAAACACCATATATTTT
>.|.|TRBJ2-3|TRBV7-2|15
CASSPVWSDGDTQYF
TGTGCCAGCAGTCCCGTGTGGAGTGATGGGGATACGCAGTATTTT
>.|.|TRBJ2-7|TRBV27|15
CASSLGPRSSYEQYF
TGTGCCAGCAGTTTAGGGCCGCGGAGCTCCTACGAGCAGTACTTC
>few|.|TRBJ1-4|TRBV18|17
CASSHNGRNNVNEKLFF
TGTGCCAGCTCTCATAATGGACGGAATAACGTAAATGAAAAACTGTTTTTT
>.|.|TRBJ2-7|TRBV14|15
CASRPPNRINYEQYF
TGTGCCAGCAGACCCCCCAATAGGATAAACTACGAGCAGTACTTC
>few|.|TRBJ1-6|TRBV29-1|15
CSVMDRSSYNSPLHF
TGCAGCGTCATGGACCGGAGCTCCTATAATTCACCCCTCCACTTT
>.|.|TRBJ1-5|TRBV28|12
CASLFVGRPQHF
TGTGCCAGCCTCTTCGTTGGGAGGCCCCAGCATTTT
>few|.|TRBJ2-7|TRBV11-1|13
CASSLDTFSEQYF
TGTGCCAGCAGCTTAGACACATTTAGCGAGCAGTACTTC
>few|TRBD2|TRBJ2-7|TRBV7-8|16
CASSTRRLAGTYEQYF
TGTGCCAGCAGCACCCGAAGACTAGCGGGAACCTACGAGCAGTACTTC
>.|.|TRBJ2-7|TRBV18|14
CASSLPPATYEQYF
TGTGCCAGCTCCCTCCCCCCGGCAACCTACGAGCAGTACTTC
>few|.|TRBJ1-1|TRBV5-1|14
CASSLLVGNTEAFF
TGCGCCAGCAGCCTCCTCGTGGGGAACACTGAAGCTTTCTTT
>.|.|TRBJ1-6|TRBV7-2|14
CASNVDRLNSPLHF
TGTGCCAGCAACGTCGACAGGCTAAATTCACCCCTCCACTTT
>.|.|TRBJ1-1|TRBV30|12
CAWSGTSAEAFF
TGTGCCTGGAGTGGGACTTCGGCTGAAGCTTTCTTT
>few|.|TRBJ2-7|TRBV25-1|12
CASSDRPYEQYF
TGTGCCAGCAGTGACCGACCCTACGAGCAGTACTTC
>.|TRBD1|TRBJ1-1|TRBV7-2|13
CASSWDRNTEAFF
TGTGCCAGCAGCTGGGACAGGAACACTGAAGCTTTCTTT
>few|TRBD1|TRBJ1-2|TRBV7-2|18
CASSKTHSGTGYFFGYTF
TGTGCCAGCAGCAAGACTCATTCCGGGACAGGTTACTTTTTCGGCTACACCTTC
>few|.|TRBJ2-3|TRBV2|12
CASRERADTQYF
TGTGCCAGCCGTGAGCGCGCAGATACGCAGTATTTT